These T cell receptor beta chains were read from a single sample in a study of T cells in Graves' hyperthyroidism and ophthalmopathy. One entry per CDR3 protein results from TCRdb running MiXCR on the multiplex PCR reads. Of hundreds of thousands of distinct CDR3 sequences in the sample, less than 15% were seen once. Sequencing was performed on blood. All receptors come from a woman aged 18-29 years with Graves' hyperthyroidism. The CDR3 runs from the conserved cysteine through the conserved F or W. D genes are given only for firm matches. Rows may omit the clone size; those that give it use once, few, many or a size class.

>TRBJ2-2|TRBV9|-|-
CASSGGPGELFF
TGTGCCAGCAGCGGGGGACCCGGGGAGCTGTTTTTT
>TRBJ2-1|TRBV7-9|TRBD2|-
CASSLAAGTISEQFF
TGTGCCAGCAGCTTAGCGGCCGGGACTATATCCGAGCAGTTCTTC
>TRBJ2-3|TRBV7-9|-|many
CASSFGLDTDTQYF
TGTGCCAGCAGCTTTGGGCTCGACACAGATACGCAGTATTTT
>TRBJ2-1|TRBV6-5|-|few
CASSYSAANEQFF
TGTGCCAGCAGTTACTCAGCGGCAAATGAGCAGTTCTTC
>TRBJ2-1|TRBV10-2|-|-
CASSDPVSNNEQFF
TGCGCCAGCAGTGACCCGGTCTCGAACAATGAGCAGTTCTTC
>TRBJ1-5|TRBV20-1|TRBD1|-
CSARRTGGYFNQPQHF
TGCAGTGCTAGAAGGACAGGGGGCTATTTCAATCAGCCCCAGCATTTT
>TRBJ1-4|TRBV3-1|TRBD1|few
CASSQTGTGVFF
TGTGCCAGCAGCCAAACCGGGACAGGGGTGTTTTTT
>TRBJ2-3|TRBV10-3|TRBD2|many
CAIMREGSTDTQYF
TGTGCCATCATGAGGGAGGGGTCCACAGATACGCAGTATTTT
>TRBJ2-7|TRBV3-1|-|many
CASSQAGPSYEQYF
TGTGCCAGCAGCCAGGCGGGCCCCTCCTACGAGCAGTACTTC
>TRBJ1-4|TRBV20-1|TRBD1|many
CSARDAGTGSEKLFF
TGCAGTGCTAGAGATGCCGGGACAGGATCTGAAAAACTGTTTTTT
>TRBJ2-1|TRBV12-3/TRBV12-4|-|few
CASSFLRSYNGQFF
TGTGCCAGCAGTTTCCTCCGGAGTTACAATGGGCAGTTCTTC
>TRBJ1-4|TRBV20-1|-|many
CSARALEGGPEKLFF
TGCAGTGCTAGAGCGTTAGAGGGCGGTCCTGAAAAACTGTTTTTT
>TRBJ2-7|TRBV28|TRBD2|many
CASSSRTRGRYEQYF
TGTGCCAGCAGTTCCCGGACTAGGGGACGGTACGAGCAGTACTTC
>TRBJ2-5|TRBV19|-|-
CASSIGRARKTQYF
TGTGCCAGTAGTATTGGCAGGGCCCGGAAGACCCAGTACTTC
>TRBJ2-7|TRBV5-8|-|few
CASSPEAVLSYEQYF
TGTGCCAGCAGCCCTGAGGCGGTTCTCTCCTACGAGCAGTACTTC
>TRBJ2-7|TRBV6-9|TRBD1|once
CASSSHRDRELEQYF
TGTGCCAGCAGTTCCCACCGGGACAGGGAGCTTGAGCAGTACTTC
>TRBJ1-1|TRBV28|-|many
CASSLTSPRLPEAFF
TGTGCCAGCAGTTTAACGTCTCCCAGGCTCCCTGAAGCTTTCTTT
>TRBJ2-7|TRBV2|-|few
CASTLAEPHYEQYF
TGTGCCAGCACTTTAGCTGAGCCACACTACGAGCAGTACTTC
>TRBJ2-2|TRBV20-1|-|-
CSASDTNTGELVF
TGCAGTGCTTCTGACACGAACACCGGGGAGCTGGTTTTT
>TRBJ2-3|TRBV20-1|-|-
CSARDKRKDTQYF
TGCAGTGCTAGAGATAAAAGGAAGGATACGCAGTATTTT
>TRBJ2-1|TRBV3-1|-|many
CASSHVVTVLNEQFF
TGTGCCAGCAGCCATGTCGTGACTGTACTCAATGAGCAGTTCTTC
>TRBJ2-3|TRBV13|-|many
CASSYRGHMGTDTQYF
TGTGCCAGCAGCTACCGGGGACATATGGGGACAGATACGCAGTATTTT
>TRBJ1-5|TRBV28|-|-
CASRKQGGSNQPQHF
TGTGCCAGCAGGAAACAGGGAGGCAGCAATCAGCCCCAGCATTTT
>TRBJ2-3|TRBV30|TRBD2|few
CAWSYTARTSGIGGTDTQYF
TGTGCCTGGAGTTACACGGCTCGGACTAGCGGTATCGGAGGAACAGATACGCAGTATTTT
>TRBJ2-7|TRBV29-1|-|-
CSAREANSYEQYF
TGCAGCGCGAGGGAGGCCAACTCCTACGAGCAGTACTTC
>TRBJ2-1|TRBV15|-|-
CATSRDLSPPTYNEQFF
TGTGCCACCAGCAGAGATCTCAGCCCCCCCACCTACAATGAGCAGTTCTTC
>TRBJ2-1|TRBV9|-|many
CASSVQGDSYNEQFF
TGTGCCAGCAGCGTACAGGGAGACTCCTACAATGAGCAGTTCTTC
>TRBJ2-4|TRBV20-1|-|few
CSARGHLTKNIQYF
TGCAGTGCGAGGGGACATTTGACCAAAAACATTCAGTACTTC
>TRBJ1-2|TRBV6-1|-|few
CASSATGSGYTF
TGTGCCAGCAGTGCTACAGGGTCCGGCTACACCTTC